These 17 T cell receptor beta chains share one sample of origin, sequenced in a study of shared clonotypes between healthy human individuals. Method: immunoSEQ multiplex PCR; TCRdb's copy keeps in-frame clones and lacks some. In the table there are roughly 650,000 clones, approximately 96% of which are singletons. The naive CD8 subset, CD45RO-negative cells positively selected for CCR7, excluded terminally differentiated effector memory CD45RA+ cells. The sequenced sample was naive CD8+ T cells sorted from blood. These receptor sequences come from a woman aged 25 to 39 in good health.

This clone was counted once. The chain joins TRBV14 to TRBJ2-7; no definite D call. The CDR3 is 12 residues long. Germline V gene sequence: CDR1 SGHDN, CDR2 FVKESK. V dropped 1 base and J dropped 6 bases, with 7 bases sitting between them. CDR3 in DNA: TGTGCCAGCAGCCAAGTGGGGATCGAGCAGTACTTC. Translating it yields CASSQVGIEQYF.

V usage is TRBV11-2 and J usage is TRBJ2-5, with 9 nucleotides matching TRBD2. V shed 3 bases, J shed 4 bases, and the junction held 6 bases outside the gene matches. CDR1 is SGHAT and CDR2 is FQNNGV in the germline V gene. The CDR3 runs to 15 residues. The CDR3 nucleotides read TGTGCCAGCAGCTTCAGCGGGAGGCCCGGAGAGACCCAGTACTTC. Its protein product is CASSFSGRPGETQYF.

The chain couples TRBV25-1 to TRBJ2-1, with D perhaps TRBD2 (5 bases). Germline values: CDR1 MGHDK, CDR2 SYGVNS. With 7 bases removed from V and 8 bases from J, the gap between germline ends came to 18 bases. CDR3 length: 14 amino acids. CDR3 bases: TGTGCCAGCATGGAGCCGGAGGTAAGCGATGAGCAGTTCTTC. Its translation is CASMEPEVSDEQFF.

V and J are TRBV27 and TRBJ2-7; 12 bases line up with TRBD1. V shed 4 bases, J shed 6 bases, and the junction held 7 bases outside the gene matches. There are 15 residues in the CDR3. The germline CDR1 and CDR2 sequences are MNHEY and SMNVEV (reference sequence). As DNA, the CDR3 is TGTGCCAGCAGTTCGGGGACAGGGGGCGTTGGCGAGCAGTACTTC. Its protein is CASSSGTGGVGEQYF.

The V gene is TRBV19, the J gene TRBJ1-2; a weak D match, TRBD1 (5 bases). CDR3 length equals 15 residues. Trimming removed 1 base at V and 4 bases at J, with 13 bases between. Per the germline V gene, CDR1 is LNHDA and CDR2 is SQIVND (reference sequence). The CDR3 DNA reads as TGTGCCAGTAGTATAGTCGGGACGGCTCGCTATGGCTACACCTTC. It is translated as CASSIVGTARYGYTF.

The V and J genes are TRBV5-1 and TRBJ1-2; 7 positions agree with TRBD1. The CDR3 is 15 amino acids. Germline-derived CDR1 and CDR2 are SGHRS and YFSETQ. J lost 3 bases, V lost 5 bases, and 10 bases had no gene match. DNA for the CDR3: TGCGCCAGCAGAAGGACGTATGGGACAGACTATGGCTACACCTTC. The encoded protein is CASRRTYGTDYGYTF. Full variable domain (remainder filled in from reference TRBV5-1 and TRBJ1-2): KAGVTQTPRYLIKTRGQQVTLSCSPISGHRSVSWYQQTPGQGLQFLFEYFSETQRNKGNFPGRFSGRQFSNSRSEMNVSTLELGDSALYLCASRRTYGTDYGYTFGSGTRLTVV.

This rearrangement joins TRBV14 to TRBJ2-7, with TRBD1 as a possible D gene (5 bases). Germline lookup yields CDR1 SGHDN and CDR2 FVKESK. The germline V and J ends were trimmed by 3 bases and 2 bases, with 14 bases remaining between them. The CDR3 loop spans 15 amino acids. The CDR3 spells CASSQIDSPTYEQYF. CDR3 in DNA: TGTGCCAGCAGCCAGATCGACAGTCCAACCTACGAGCAGTACTTC.

The chain uses TRBV5-4 and TRBJ2-5; 9 nucleotides align to TRBD1. V was clipped by 4 bases and J by 7 bases; unmatched bases: 2. Per the germline V gene, CDR1 is SGHNT and CDR2 is YYREEE (reference sequence). This CDR3 comprises 12 residues. The CDR3 DNA sequence: TGTGCCAGCAGCGGGGGACAGGGGACCCAGTACTTC. Encoded protein: CASSGGQGTQYF.

This chain links TRBV27 with TRBJ1-2; tentatively, D is TRBD1 (5 bases). The CDR3 consists of 15 residues. Germline V gives CDR1 MNHEY, CDR2 SMNVEV (reference sequence). Trimming shortened V by 5 bases and J by 3 bases, and 16 bases separated the two germline ends. CDR3 protein: CASSASPGSDYGYTF. The DNA for the CDR3 is TGTGCCAGCAGTGCCTCTCCAGGGAGCGACTATGGCTACACCTTC.

The V gene is TRBV19, the J gene TRBJ2-3; D unclear. Germline CDR1 and CDR2: LNHDA and SQIVND (reference sequence). The CDR3 length is 15 residues. The V end lost 3 bases, the J end lost 5 bases, and 15 bases lay between the germline ends. The CDR3 DNA sequence: TGTGCCAGTAGTATTGGCCCCCCCATGAAAGATACGCAGTATTTT. Translation: CASSIGPPMKDTQYF.

The V call is TRBV7-9, the J call TRBJ2-1; D unclear. V was cut by 1 base and J by 12 bases, with 13 bases left in between. There are 13 residues in the CDR3. Germline V gives CDR1 SEHNR, CDR2 FQNEAQ (reference sequence). CDR3 nucleotides: TGTGCCAGCAGCTTAGGGTACGGAGCCGGGCAGTTCTTC. Protein sequence: CASSLGYGAGQFF. Supplemented by reference TRBV7-9 and TRBJ2-1, the full variable domain reads DTGVSQNPRHKITKRGQNVTFRCDPISEHNRLYWYRQTLGQGPEFLTYFQNEAQLEKSRLLSDRFSAERPKGSFSTLEIQRTEQGDSAMYLCASSLGYGAGQFFGPGTRLTVL.

The chain employs TRBV29-1 and TRBJ1-2; D is ambiguous. Germline CDR1 and CDR2: SQVTM and ANQGSEA. Trimming pared 4 bases from V and 5 bases from J, leaving 11 bases between. The CDR3 extends over 12 amino acids. The CDR3 bases are TGCAGCGTTGTTTCGGGAGAATATGGCTACACCTTC. Translation gives CSVVSGEYGYTF.

The chain has TRBV28 and TRBJ2-3, with TRBD2 as a possible D gene (6 bases). V was clipped by 2 bases and J by 1 base, with 13 bases between them. This CDR3 has 16 amino acids. Germline assignment: CDR1 MDHEN and CDR2 SYDVKM. The CDR3 reads CASSLGLPGRTDTQYF. In DNA form, the CDR3 reads TGTGCCAGCAGTTTAGGACTACCAGGGCGCACAGATACGCAGTATTTT.

V usage is TRBV11-2 and J usage is TRBJ2-3, with D maybe TRBD2 (5 bases). V lost 2 bases, J lost 6 bases, and 12 bases lay in between. Germline V gene sequence: CDR1 SGHAT, CDR2 FQNNGV. This CDR3 is built from 14 residues. CDR3 nucleotide sequence: TGTGCCAGCAGCTTACCGTTCAGGAGGGATACGCAGTATTTT. It specifies CASSLPFRRDTQYF.

V is TRBV7-9 and J is TRBJ2-3; 10 bases fit TRBD2. The CDR3 is 15 residues long. Germline lookup yields CDR1 SEHNR and CDR2 FQNEAQ (reference sequence). The J segment lost 5 bases and the V segment lost 2 bases, leaving 4 bases of the junction unmatched. The CDR3 nucleotides are TGTGCCAGCAGCTTACTAGCGGGAGCCGGAGATACGCAGTATTTT. Residues: CASSLLAGAGDTQYF.

J is TRBJ2-1 and V is TRBV4-1; no clear D. V was clipped by 2 bases and J by 8 bases, with 13 bases between them. The CDR3 covers 14 residues. The germline V gene encodes CDR1 MGHRA and CDR2 YSYEKL. Here the CDR3 reads CASSQIVDRDEQFF. Written as DNA, the CDR3 is TGCGCCAGCAGCCAAATTGTCGATAGAGATGAGCAGTTCTTC.

The rearrangement links TRBV13 to TRBJ1-3; no reliable D call. CDR1 and CDR2 (germline): PRHDT, FYEKMQ (reference sequence). CDR3 length equals 14 residues. The ends were cut back, 0 bases at V and 2 bases at J, with 5 bases in the middle. CDR3 protein: CASSLGRAGNTIYF. CDR3 in DNA: TGTGCCAGCAGCTTAGGCAGAGCTGGAAACACCATATATTTT.